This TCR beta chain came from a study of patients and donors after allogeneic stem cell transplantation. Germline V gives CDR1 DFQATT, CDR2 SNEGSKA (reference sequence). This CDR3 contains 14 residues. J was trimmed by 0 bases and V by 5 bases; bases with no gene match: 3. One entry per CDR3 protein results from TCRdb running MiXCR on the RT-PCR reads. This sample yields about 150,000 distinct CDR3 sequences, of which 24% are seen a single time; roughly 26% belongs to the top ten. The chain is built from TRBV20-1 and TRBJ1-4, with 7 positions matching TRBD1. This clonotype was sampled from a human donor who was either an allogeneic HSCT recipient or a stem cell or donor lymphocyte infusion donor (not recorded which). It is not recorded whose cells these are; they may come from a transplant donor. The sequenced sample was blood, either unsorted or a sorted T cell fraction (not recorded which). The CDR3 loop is CSARQGATNEKLFF. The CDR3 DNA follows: TGCAGTGCTCGCCAGGGGGCAACTAATGAAAAACTGTTTTTT.